The following is a T cell receptor (beta chain) sequence with its context. It has no known antigen specificity. No base quality information exists; no much larger clone differs at one position. Taken from the germline V gene (reference sequence), the CDR1 and CDR2 loops are MNHEY and SMNVEV. Trimming removed 5 bases from V and 5 bases from J; the gene matches leave 7 bases unexplained. From its cysteine to its phenylalanine, the CDR3 spans 15 amino acids. The retained sequence is limited to the CDR3, 45 bases, with the frame set at the first base. This sample stems from a study of blood T cell repertoires in COVID-19 (dated by TCRdb to about 2020). Study-level background: Collaborator samples came from the United States, Italy and Spain and covered acute and convalescent phases of COVID-19. The repertoires were made available in a free public database intended to serve as a resource for research on the immune response to SARS-CoV-2. Where HLA class I and class II types were available, the types were taken from metadata supplied by the sample provider, not from assay-based typing. The sample metadata nearly always contained a de-identified subject ID, COVID-19 status, age in years and sex. The prospective study material was composed of cDNA or gDNA derived from T cells, B-cell-depleted T cells, or PBMCs. Deeply sampled blood TCRbeta repertoires from subjects exposed to, actively infected with, or recovered from COVID-19 were included in the dataset. The samples were drawn from two sources: the first 160 participants of the ongoing ImmuneRACE study, and approximately 1,300 subjects contributed by 6 global collaborators. Here is what the overall study found, with its caveats: The amount of clinical and demographic metadata varied by source and participant and was provided uncurated.

TCRbeta CDR3 regions were amplified from genomic DNA using the immunoSEQ Assay, a bias-controlled multiplex PCR. In the source study's methods: The number of nucleated cells in each sample was estimated by amplification of reference gene primers within the assay. Sequence reads were collapsed and filtered to measure the absolute abundance of every unique TCRbeta CDR3 rearrangement. Productive Simpson clonality was computed per sample as the square root of Simpson's diversity index over productive rearrangements. TCRdb holds this immuneACCESS table with in-frame rearrangements only. Some clones are missing; in checked studies, unresolved V genes explain under half, and the rest has no known cause. The V and J calls and the clone size are those of that table, but D and trimming were determined from the DNA. The sample records some 350,000 clones, around 91% of which are singletons. Roughly 3% of the sample is in the top ten clones.

Another Seattle source contributed samples from volunteer blood donors who had recovered from COVID-19. The collaborating institutions used their own protocols to collect whole blood in K2EDTA tubes. Collaborator samples were shipped for TCRbeta analysis as frozen whole blood, isolated PBMCs, or DNA extracted from either sample type. The chain is encoded by TRBV27 joined to TRBJ2-1, and 9 bases in between align with TRBD2. This receptor was obtained from a woman aged 18-35 years who had recovered from COVID-19. Source material: peripheral blood. The base sequence is TGTGCCAGCAGTAAGCCTAGCGGGGCCCACAATGAGCAGTTCTTC. Its amino acids are CASSKPSGAHNEQFF.